These T cell receptor beta chains were read from a single sample in a study of T-cell reconstitution after alpha-beta-depleted transplantation in children. TCRdb re-derived calls from the PCR reads in MiXCR, one entry per CDR3 protein. The sample has more than 200,000 distinct CDR3 sequences; over 15% are singletons. Sequenced here: PBMCs, mostly from graft donor cells, sampled 360 days after TCRalphabeta/CD19-depleted stem cell transplant. Every receptor here comes from a male patient between 2 and 15 years old who had a stem cell transplant for acute lymphoblastic leukemia, so the T cells may come from the graft donor. Both conserved end residues are part of each CDR3. The order of the fields is CDR3 DNA, CDR3 protein, clone size, V gene, D gene, J gene. D genes are given only for firm matches. A clone size is listed for some rows: how often the clone was seen (once, few, many), or a class if it is expanded.

TGTGCCTGGACGAATGAGGTAGTGAGGAACACTGAAGCTTTCTTT | CAWTNEVVRNTEAFF | few | TRBV30 | NA | TRBJ1-1
TGCGCCAGCAGAAAACTAGGATCTGTCACCGGGGAGCTGTTTTTT | CASRKLGSVTGELFF | NA | TRBV5-1 | NA | TRBJ2-2
TGTGCCAGCAGCTCCCTAGCGGGGAAGGAAGAGACCCAGTACTTC | CASSSLAGKEETQYF | few | TRBV7-9 | TRBD2 | TRBJ2-5
TGTGCCAGCAGTTACTCGGAGCCGGGGACAGGGAACACCGGGGAGCTGTTTTTT | CASSYSEPGTGNTGELFF | few | TRBV6-2/TRBV6-3 | TRBD1 | TRBJ2-2
TGTGCCAGCAGTTACCAGGCAGGGGGGAACACCATATATTTT | CASSYQAGGNTIYF | many | TRBV6-5 | TRBD1 | TRBJ1-3
TGTGCCAGCAGCCTACGAAGACAGGGAGGCACAGATACGCAGTATTTT | CASSLRRQGGTDTQYF | NA | TRBV3-1 | TRBD1 | TRBJ2-3
TGTGCCAGCAGCTTAAAGGGAACAGGCTTCTCTGGAAACACCATATATTTT | CASSLKGTGFSGNTIYF | NA | TRBV11-1 | NA | TRBJ1-3
TGTGCCAGCAGAGAGGACAGGGTTGGCAATCAGCCCCAGCATTTT | CASREDRVGNQPQHF | few | TRBV12-3/TRBV12-4 | TRBD1 | TRBJ1-5
TGTGCCAGCAGCCAAGCCTATGACACAGCGTCCTACGAGCAGTACTTC | CASSQAYDTASYEQYF | NA | TRBV4-2 | NA | TRBJ2-7
TGTGCCAGCACCCCGTGGGGAGCCTCCTACGAGCAGTACTTC | CASTPWGASYEQYF | many | TRBV6-2/TRBV6-3 | NA | TRBJ2-7
TGTGCCAGCAGCCGCTCAACAGTGGACAGGGGAGATGACTACACCTTC | CASSRSTVDRGDDYTF | NA | TRBV4-2 | TRBD1 | TRBJ1-2
TGTGCCACCAGCGTCAGGACAGGGGGCAATCAGCCCCAGCATTTT | CATSVRTGGNQPQHF | few | TRBV15 | TRBD1 | TRBJ1-5
TGTGCCAGCAGTTTATACCCCGATGAGCAGTTCTTC | CASSLYPDEQFF | NA | TRBV28 | NA | TRBJ2-1
TGTGCCAGCAGTGTACAGCTACTGAACACTGAAGCTTTCTTT | CASSVQLLNTEAFF | many | TRBV2 | NA | TRBJ1-1
TGTGCCAGCAGCTTAGTACAGGGAAAAGCGGGGGCTGAAGCTTTCTTT | CASSLVQGKAGAEAFF | NA | TRBV7-9 | NA | TRBJ1-1
TGCAGCGTTGAACAGCTGGGACAGGGTGGGGAGACCCAGTACTTC | CSVEQLGQGGETQYF | once | TRBV29-1 | TRBD1 | TRBJ2-5
TGTGCCAGCAGCCATCGGGGGGGGCCAAGCTCCTACGAGCAGTACTTC | CASSHRGGPSSYEQYF | few | TRBV3-1 | TRBD2 | TRBJ2-7
TGTGCCAGCAGCTTGGCCCCTCCCCAAGAGACCCAGTACTTC | CASSLAPPQETQYF | many | TRBV5-6 | NA | TRBJ2-5
TGCAGTGCTAGAGAGCAACATAGCGGGAAGAGCTCCTACGAGCAGTACTTC | CSAREQHSGKSSYEQYF | NA | TRBV20-1 | TRBD2 | TRBJ2-7
TGCGCCAGCAGCCCATTCCGGGGCCCCCGGGAATCGGCCCTCCACTTT | CASSPFRGPRESALHF | few | TRBV5-1 | NA | TRBJ1-6
TGTGCCAGCAGTTCCGGGCAGGGGACCAATGAGCAGTTCTTC | CASSSGQGTNEQFF | few | TRBV6-2/TRBV6-3 | NA | TRBJ2-1
TGTGCCAGCAGCTTAGATGCAGTTTCCTACGAGCAGTACTTC | CASSLDAVSYEQYF | NA | TRBV7-8 | NA | TRBJ2-7